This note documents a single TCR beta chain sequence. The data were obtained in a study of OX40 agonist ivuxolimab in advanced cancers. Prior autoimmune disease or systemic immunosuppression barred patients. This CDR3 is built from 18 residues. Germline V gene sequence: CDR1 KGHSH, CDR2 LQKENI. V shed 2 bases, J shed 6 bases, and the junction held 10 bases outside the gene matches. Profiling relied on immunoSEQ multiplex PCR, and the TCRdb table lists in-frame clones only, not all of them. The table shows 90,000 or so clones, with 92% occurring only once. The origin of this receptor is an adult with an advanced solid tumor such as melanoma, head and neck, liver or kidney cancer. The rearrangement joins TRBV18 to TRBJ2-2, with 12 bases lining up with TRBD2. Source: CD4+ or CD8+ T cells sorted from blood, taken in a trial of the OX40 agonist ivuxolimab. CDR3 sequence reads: CASSPTLAGGTGAGELFF. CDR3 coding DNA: TGTGCCAGCTCACCAACCCTAGCGGGAGGGACGGGAGCCGGGGAGCTGTTTTTT.